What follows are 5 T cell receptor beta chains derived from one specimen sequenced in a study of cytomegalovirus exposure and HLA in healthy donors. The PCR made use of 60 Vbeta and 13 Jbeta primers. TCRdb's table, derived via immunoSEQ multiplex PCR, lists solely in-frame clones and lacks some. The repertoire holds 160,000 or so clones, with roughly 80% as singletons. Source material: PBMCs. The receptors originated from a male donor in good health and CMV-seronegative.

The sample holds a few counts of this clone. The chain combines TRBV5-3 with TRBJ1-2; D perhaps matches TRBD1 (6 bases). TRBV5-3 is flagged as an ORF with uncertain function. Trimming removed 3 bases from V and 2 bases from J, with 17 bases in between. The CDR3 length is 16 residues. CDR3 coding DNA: TGTGCCAGAAGCTCGCGCCGGGACAAGAAAAACTATGGCTACACCTTC. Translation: CARSSRRDKKNYGYTF.

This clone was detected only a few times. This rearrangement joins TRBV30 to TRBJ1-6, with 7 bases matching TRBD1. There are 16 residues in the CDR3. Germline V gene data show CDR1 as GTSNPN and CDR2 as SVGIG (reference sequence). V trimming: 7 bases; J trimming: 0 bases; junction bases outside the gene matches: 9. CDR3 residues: CAYGRDSLSYNSPLHF. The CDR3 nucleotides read TGTGCCTACGGTAGGGACAGTCTCTCCTATAATTCACCCCTCCACTTT.

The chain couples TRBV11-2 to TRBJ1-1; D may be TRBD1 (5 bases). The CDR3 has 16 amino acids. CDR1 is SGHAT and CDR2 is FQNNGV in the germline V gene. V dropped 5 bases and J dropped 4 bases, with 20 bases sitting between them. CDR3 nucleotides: TGTGCCAGCAGCGCGAGACTTGGGCAGGGTGGCACTGAAGCTTTCTTT. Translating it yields CASSARLGQGGTEAFF.

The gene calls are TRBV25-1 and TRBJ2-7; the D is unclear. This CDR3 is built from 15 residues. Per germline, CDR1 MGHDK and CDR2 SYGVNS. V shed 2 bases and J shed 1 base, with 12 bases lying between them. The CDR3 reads CASSEPPEASYEQYF. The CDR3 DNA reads TGTGCCAGCAGTGAACCCCCCGAGGCTTCCTACGAGCAGTACTTC.

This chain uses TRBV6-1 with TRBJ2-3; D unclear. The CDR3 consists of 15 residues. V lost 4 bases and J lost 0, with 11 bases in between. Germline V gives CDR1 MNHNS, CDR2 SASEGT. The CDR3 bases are TGTGCCAGCAGTGCGTCCAGGCCTAGCACAGATACGCAGTATTTT. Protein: CASSASRPSTDTQYF.